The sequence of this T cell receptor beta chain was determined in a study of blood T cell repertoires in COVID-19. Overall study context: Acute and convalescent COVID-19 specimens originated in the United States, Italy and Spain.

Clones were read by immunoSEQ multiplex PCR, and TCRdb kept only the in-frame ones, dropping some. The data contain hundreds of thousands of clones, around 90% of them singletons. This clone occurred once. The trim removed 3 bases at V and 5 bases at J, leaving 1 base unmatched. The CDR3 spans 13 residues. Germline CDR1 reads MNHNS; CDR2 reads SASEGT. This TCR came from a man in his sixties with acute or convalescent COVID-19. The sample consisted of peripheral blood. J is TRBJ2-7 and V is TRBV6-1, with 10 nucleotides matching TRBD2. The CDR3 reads CASSDSGGHEQYF. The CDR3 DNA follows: TGTGCCAGCAGTGATAGCGGGGGGCACGAGCAGTACTTC.